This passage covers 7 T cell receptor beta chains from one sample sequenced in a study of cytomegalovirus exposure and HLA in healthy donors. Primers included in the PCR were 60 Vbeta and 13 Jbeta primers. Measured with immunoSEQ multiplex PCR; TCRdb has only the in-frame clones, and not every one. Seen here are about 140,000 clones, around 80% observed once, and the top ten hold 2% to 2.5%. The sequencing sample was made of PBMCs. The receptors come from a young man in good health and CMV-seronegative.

The DNA for the CDR3 is TGTGCCAGCAGCCAAGGGCAGATCGGGTACCAAGAGACCCAGTACTTC. Translation: CASSQGQIGYQETQYF. The rearrangement joins TRBV4-2 to TRBJ2-5, with D unclear. Trimming shortened V by 1 base and J by 0 bases, and 12 bases separated the two germline ends. The CDR3 totals 16 residues. CDR1 LGHNA and CDR2 YNFKEQ come from the germline V gene.

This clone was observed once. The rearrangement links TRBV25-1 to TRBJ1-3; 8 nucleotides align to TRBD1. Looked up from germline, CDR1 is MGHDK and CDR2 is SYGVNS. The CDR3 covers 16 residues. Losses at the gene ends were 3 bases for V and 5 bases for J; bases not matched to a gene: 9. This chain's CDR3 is CASSEIGQGRRNTIYF. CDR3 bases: TGTGCCAGCAGTGAGATCGGACAGGGTCGAAGAAACACCATATATTTT.

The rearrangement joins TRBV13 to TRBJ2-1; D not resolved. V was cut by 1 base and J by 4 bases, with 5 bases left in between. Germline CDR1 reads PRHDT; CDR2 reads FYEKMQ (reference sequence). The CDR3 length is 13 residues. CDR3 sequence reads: CASSLEQYNEQFF. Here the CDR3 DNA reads TGTGCCAGCAGCTTAGAACAGTACAATGAGCAGTTCTTC. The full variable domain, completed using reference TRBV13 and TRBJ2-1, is AAGVIQSPRHLIKEKRETATLKCYPIPRHDTVYWYQQGPGQDPQFLISFYEKMQSDKGSIPDRFSAQQFSDYHSELNMSSLELGDSALYFCASSLEQYNEQFFGPGTRLTVL.

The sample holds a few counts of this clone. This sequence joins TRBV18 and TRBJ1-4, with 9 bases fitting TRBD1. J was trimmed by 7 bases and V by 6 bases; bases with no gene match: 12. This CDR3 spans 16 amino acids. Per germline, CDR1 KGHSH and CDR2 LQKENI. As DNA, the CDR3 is TGTGCCAGCTCGCCTGACCCGACAGGGGGGATTGAAAAACTGTTTTTT. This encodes CASSPDPTGGIEKLFF.

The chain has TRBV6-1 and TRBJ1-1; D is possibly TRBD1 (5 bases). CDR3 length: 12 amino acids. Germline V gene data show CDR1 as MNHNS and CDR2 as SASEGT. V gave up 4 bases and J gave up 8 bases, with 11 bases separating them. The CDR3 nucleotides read TGTGCCAGCAGTGTACGCCAGGGAGAAGCTTTCTTT. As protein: CASSVRQGEAFF.

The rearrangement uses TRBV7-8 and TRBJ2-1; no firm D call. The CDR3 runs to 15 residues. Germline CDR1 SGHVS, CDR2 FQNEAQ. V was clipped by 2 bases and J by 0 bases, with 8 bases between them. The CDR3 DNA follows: TGTGCCAGCAGCTTAATGGTTAGCTCCTACAATGAGCAGTTCTTC. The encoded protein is CASSLMVSSYNEQFF.

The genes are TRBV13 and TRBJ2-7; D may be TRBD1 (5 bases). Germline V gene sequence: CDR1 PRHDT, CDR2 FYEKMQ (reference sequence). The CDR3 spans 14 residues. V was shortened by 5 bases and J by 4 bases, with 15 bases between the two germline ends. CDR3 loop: CASSDRQLSYEQYF. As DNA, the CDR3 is TGTGCCAGCAGCGACCGACAGCTCTCATACGAGCAGTACTTC.